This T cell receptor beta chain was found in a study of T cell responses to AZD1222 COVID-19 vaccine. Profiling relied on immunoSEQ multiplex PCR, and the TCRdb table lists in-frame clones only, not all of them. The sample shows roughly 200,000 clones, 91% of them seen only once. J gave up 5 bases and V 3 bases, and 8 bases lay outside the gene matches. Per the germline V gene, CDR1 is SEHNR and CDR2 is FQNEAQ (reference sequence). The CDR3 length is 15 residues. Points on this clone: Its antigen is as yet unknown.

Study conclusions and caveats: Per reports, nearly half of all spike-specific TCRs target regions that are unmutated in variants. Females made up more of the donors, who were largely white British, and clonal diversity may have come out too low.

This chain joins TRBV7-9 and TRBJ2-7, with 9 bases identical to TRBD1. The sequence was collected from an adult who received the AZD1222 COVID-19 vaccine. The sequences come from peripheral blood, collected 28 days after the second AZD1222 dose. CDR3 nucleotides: TGTGCCAGCAGCTTCTCTACCGGACAGGGGAACGAGCAGTACTTC. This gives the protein CASSFSTGQGNEQYF.